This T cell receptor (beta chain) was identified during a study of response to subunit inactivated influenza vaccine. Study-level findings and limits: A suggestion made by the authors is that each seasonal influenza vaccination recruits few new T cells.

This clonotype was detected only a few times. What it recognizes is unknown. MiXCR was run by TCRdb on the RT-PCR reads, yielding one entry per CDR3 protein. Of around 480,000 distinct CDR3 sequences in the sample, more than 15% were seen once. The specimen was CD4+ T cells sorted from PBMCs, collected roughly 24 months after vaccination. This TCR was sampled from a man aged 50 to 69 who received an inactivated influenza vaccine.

The DNA for the CDR3 is TGCAGCGTGTCCGGACTAGTGAGTAGCACAGATACGCAGTATTTT. Its protein product is CSVSGLVSSTDTQYF. The chain has TRBV29-1 and TRBJ2-3, with 7 bases lining up with TRBD2. The CDR3 runs to 15 residues. The germline CDR1 and CDR2 sequences are SQVTM and ANQGSEA. V was pared by 6 bases and J by 0 bases, with 9 bases of the junction left unmatched.